Sequencing of this T cell receptor beta chain was carried out in a study of T cells in Graves' hyperthyroidism and ophthalmopathy. It was RNA transcripts that yielded the amplified TCR beta CDR3 regions. HTBI primers drove first-round RT-PCR of the TCR CDR3. TCRdb processed the multiplex PCR reads anew with MiXCR; each CDR3 protein has one entry. The data show 300,000 or so distinct CDR3 sequences, 21% seen once. The study's findings and limits: In the blood, most expanded thyroid clonotypes above 0.001 appeared as well.

This CDR3 has 14 residues. CDR1 MDHEN and CDR2 SYDVKM come from the germline V gene. The trim removed 7 bases at V and 4 bases at J, leaving 7 bases unmatched. This clonotype was detected ten times or more. Its antigen is still unknown. Subjects aged 18 to 65 presented with newly diagnosed hyperthyroidism of less than 2 months' duration. The sequencing input was blood. This sequence joins TRBV28 and TRBJ2-7, with TRBD1 identical over 10 bases. The sequence was collected from a woman aged 50 to 60 with Graves' hyperthyroidism. The CDR3 region is CASTRTGGDYEQYF. The CDR3 DNA sequence: TGTGCCAGCACCAGGACAGGGGGGGATTACGAGCAGTACTTC.